This T cell receptor (beta chain) stems from a study of blood T cell repertoires in acute mononucleosis (dated by TCRdb to 2019 to 2021). For the wider study: Convalescent samples were collected 5 to 8 months after the acute presentation, representing the memory response. The mean blood EBV load was around 4 log10 genome copies per million B cells in acute infection and 2.6 at convalescence. What the study reported, not specific to this receptor: Although only 8% to 9.5% of unique acute clonotypes carried over into convalescence, these persisting clonotypes made up most of the response, and the remainder were seemingly replaced by new, diverse de novo clonotypes. With just a few donors in the cohort, the group averages were based on very few individuals. Because only a fraction of each donor's blood was analyzed, sampling error might partly account for the low clonotype overlap between the acute and convalescent samples. Both chains appeared to be involved in GLC-BM selection, with public TCRbeta motifs on BV14-BJ2 and BV20-BJ1 being observed alongside a TCRalpha motif on AV5-AJ31.

There are 15 amino acids in the CDR3, from cysteine to phenylalanine inclusive. CDR3 DNA only is kept here, 45 bases in frame from base 1. This clone showed up just a few times. No base qualities exist here, and no much larger clone lies one base off it. Taken with the paper, the label for time point translates to: convalescence about 6 months (5-8 months) after acute presentation (visit 7). CD8 T cell responses to two immunodominant EBV epitopes, BRLF1 109 (YVL-BR) and BMLF1 280 (GLC-BM), were tracked in the study over primary infection. Primary EBV infection was taken to be indicated by a positive serum heterophile antibody test and EBV viral capsid antigen-specific IgM. As a first step, magnetic positive selection (MACS) was used to enrich total CD8 T cells from the PBMCs. A FACSAria III was used to sort live CD3+ CD8+ tetramer+ cells to a purity above 85%. A PE-conjugated tetramer loaded with the BMLF1 280-288 peptide was used for cell sorting. Directly ex vivo after tetramer sorting, the TCR repertoires of EBV epitope-specific CD8 T cells were deep-sequenced at acute infection and at convalescence. The donors were three individuals between about 18 and 30 years old who had clinical acute infectious mononucleosis along with laboratory evidence of primary EBV infection. Heparinized peripheral blood was collected once when donors presented clinically with mononucleosis symptoms and a second time roughly 6 months afterward. Ficoll-Paque density gradient centrifugation was used to isolate PBMCs.

For TCR profiling, total RNA from no fewer than 8,500 sorted tetramer+ CD8 T cells was reverse transcribed into cDNA. PCR with primers that anneal to V and J regions amplified CDR3 regions and added unique molecular identifiers to track templates. The immunoSEQ platform, including its sequencing and error-correction standards, was used to profile TCRalpha and TCRbeta chains. As for the original processing: Clonal copy numbers were corrected for sequencing and PCR errors, and CDR3s were defined per IMGT conventions. Analysis was restricted to productive rearrangements and was performed with immunoSEQ Analyzer versions 2.0 and 3.0, and gene-pairing frequencies were further processed in Microsoft Excel. Circos plots were used to display V-J pairings, and MEME together with a custom motifSearch program was used to find CDR3 motifs. The probability of generation of TCR sequences was calculated using the OLGA algorithm. A clonotype seen at both visits was called persistent, a clonotype seen only at the acute visit was called nonpersistent, and a clonotype seen only at convalescence was called de novo. A public TCR was defined as an amino acid clonotype used by more than one donor. TCRdb took over this immuneACCESS table, retaining in-frame rearrangements with V and J assigned. Such tables are incomplete; in checked studies, under half of the missing clones stem from an unresolved V gene, and the remainder is unexplained. V, J and clone size reflect that table, while D and trimming were determined from the DNA. This sample comprises approximately 2,500 clones, roughly 25% of them detected only once. The top ten clonotypes cover around half of the sample.

The source material was EBV GLC epitope tetramer+ CD8+ T cells sorted from PBMCs, sampled during convalescence from infectious mononucleosis. The cell subset or site label corresponds to: CD8 T cells binding tetramer with EBV BMLF1 280-288 peptide (GLC-BM). Rearrangement joined TRBV21-1 to TRBJ2-7; TRBD1 is the table's D call, not checked against the DNA. TRBV21-1 is reported as a pseudogene. The TCR sequence derives from a woman under 30 with infectious mononucleosis caused by EBV. The CDR3 sequence is CASSNSDRGDYEQYF. The sequence in DNA is TGTGCCAGCAGCAACTCCGACAGGGGAGATTACGAGCAGTACTTC.